Following are 6 T cell receptor beta chains from one sample sequenced in a study of glioma-infiltrating T cells. Amplification of TCR alpha and beta CDR3 regions from RNA used iRepertoire nested multiplex PCR. From the multiplex PCR reads, TCRdb called clonotypes with MiXCR, one entry per CDR3 protein. The sample shows 300,000 to 450,000 distinct CDR3 sequences, roughly two fifths of them seen only once. Sequencing was performed on glioma tissue, nonneoplastic brain tissue, or PBMCs (not recorded which). These receptors were collected from a human donor with low-grade glioma or glioblastoma, undergoing nonglioma brain surgery, or in good health (not recorded which).

This clonotype was found many times. The chain combines TRBV27 with TRBJ2-7; D possibly corresponds to TRBD2 (5 bases). V dropped 2 bases and J dropped 3 bases, with 8 bases sitting between them. CDR3 length equals 13 residues. Germline CDR1 MNHEY, CDR2 SMNVEV (reference sequence). Here the CDR3 DNA reads TGTGCCAGCAGTTTACGGAGGAGCTACGAGCAGTACTTC. This translates into CASSLRRSYEQYF.

In the case of this clonotype: A read error may be the cause here, since a much bigger clone is one base away. V gene TRBV27 combines with J gene TRBJ2-7; possibly TRBD2 for D (6 bases). V shed 1 base and J shed 0 bases, with 16 bases lying between them. The CDR3 has 17 amino acids. Looked up from germline, CDR1 is MNHEY and CDR2 is SMNVEV (reference sequence). CDR3 loop: CASSLYGSRATSYEQYF. CDR3 nucleotides: TGTGCCAGCAGTTTATACGGGAGTCGTGCTACCTCCTACGAGCAGTACTTC.

This clonotype has a handful of counts. The CDR3 DNA follows: TGCGCCAGCAGCCAAGATGTCGGGCGGGAGGGGTTGGTATGGCAGTTCTTC. Its translation: CASSQDVGREGLVWQFF. This chain joins TRBV4-1 and TRBJ2-1; 9 bases agree with TRBD2. Unmatched junction bases numbered 15, after V lost 0 bases and J lost 12 bases. The CDR3 totals 17 residues. Looked up from germline, CDR1 is MGHRA and CDR2 is YSYEKL.

This clonotype appeared many times. The chain employs TRBV20-1 and TRBJ1-1; maybe TRBD1 (5 bases). The CDR3 spans 14 residues. V lost 6 bases and J 4 bases, leaving 18 bases between the germline ends. Germline-derived CDR1 and CDR2 are DFQATT and SNEGSKA (reference sequence). CDR3: CSALQRGRGTEAFF. The DNA for the CDR3 is TGCAGTGCCCTACAGCGGGGAAGGGGCACTGAAGCTTTCTTT.

This chain uses TRBV20-1 with TRBJ1-2; 11 bases are shared with TRBD1. CDR1 is DFQATT and CDR2 is SNEGSKA in the germline V gene (reference sequence). J gave up 0 bases and V 2 bases, and 5 bases lay outside the gene matches. The CDR3 sequence is 16 residues long. CDR3 nucleotide sequence: TGCAGTGCTAGACCACGGACAGGGGGCTCTAACTATGGCTACACCTTC. Amino acids: CSARPRTGGSNYGYTF.

The genes are TRBV7-2 and TRBJ2-2, with TRBD2 matching 9 bases. This CDR3 is 16 amino acids long. Trimming cost V 2 bases and J 5 bases; bases outside gene matches: 6. Germline V gene lookup returns CDR1 SGHTA and CDR2 FQGNSA. CDR3 bases: TGTGCCAGCAGCTTACGTAGCGGGAGTAGGACCGGGGAGCTGTTTTTT. This translates into CASSLRSGSRTGELFF.